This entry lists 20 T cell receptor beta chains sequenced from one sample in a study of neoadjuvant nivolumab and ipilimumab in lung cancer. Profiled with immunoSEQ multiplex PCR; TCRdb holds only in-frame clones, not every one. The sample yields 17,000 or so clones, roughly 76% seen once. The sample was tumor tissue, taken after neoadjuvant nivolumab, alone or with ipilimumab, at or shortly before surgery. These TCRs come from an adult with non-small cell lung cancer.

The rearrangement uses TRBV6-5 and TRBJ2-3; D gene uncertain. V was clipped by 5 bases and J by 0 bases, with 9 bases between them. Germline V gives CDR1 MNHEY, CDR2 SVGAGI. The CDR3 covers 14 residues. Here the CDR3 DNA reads TGTGCCAGCAGTCCGGGCGCGAGCACAGATACGCAGTATTTT. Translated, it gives CASSPGASTDTQYF.

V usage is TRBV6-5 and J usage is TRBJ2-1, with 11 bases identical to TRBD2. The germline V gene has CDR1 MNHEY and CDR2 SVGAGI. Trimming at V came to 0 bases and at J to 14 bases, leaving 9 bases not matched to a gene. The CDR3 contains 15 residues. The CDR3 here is CASSYSGLAGGRKFF. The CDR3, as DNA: TGTGCCAGCAGTTACTCGGGTCTAGCGGGGGGACGCAAGTTCTTC.

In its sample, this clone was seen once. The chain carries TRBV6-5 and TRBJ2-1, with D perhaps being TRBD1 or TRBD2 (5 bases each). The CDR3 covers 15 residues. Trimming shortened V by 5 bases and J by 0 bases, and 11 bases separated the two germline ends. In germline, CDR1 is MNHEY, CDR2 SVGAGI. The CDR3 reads CASSAWDASYNEQFF. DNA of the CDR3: TGTGCCAGCAGTGCTTGGGACGCCTCCTACAATGAGCAGTTCTTC.

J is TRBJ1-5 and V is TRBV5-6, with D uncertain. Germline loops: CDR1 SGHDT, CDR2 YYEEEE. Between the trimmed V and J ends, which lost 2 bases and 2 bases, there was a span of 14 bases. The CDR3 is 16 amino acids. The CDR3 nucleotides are TGTGCCAGCAGCTTTAGGGATCTGATAGGCAATCAGCCCCAGCATTTT. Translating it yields CASSFRDLIGNQPQHF.

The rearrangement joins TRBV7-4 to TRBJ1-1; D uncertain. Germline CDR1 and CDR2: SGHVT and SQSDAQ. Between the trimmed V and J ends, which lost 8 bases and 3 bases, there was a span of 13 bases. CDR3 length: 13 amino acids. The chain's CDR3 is CASSVHMDTEAFF. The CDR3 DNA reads TGTGCCAGCTCAGTACATATGGACACTGAAGCTTTCTTT.

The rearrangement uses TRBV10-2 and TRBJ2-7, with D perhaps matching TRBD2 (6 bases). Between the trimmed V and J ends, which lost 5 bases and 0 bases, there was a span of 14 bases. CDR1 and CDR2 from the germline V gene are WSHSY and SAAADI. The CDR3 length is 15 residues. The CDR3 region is CASSRGTVSSYEQYF. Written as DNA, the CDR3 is TGCGCCAGCAGTCGCGGGACCGTCAGCTCCTACGAGCAGTACTTC.

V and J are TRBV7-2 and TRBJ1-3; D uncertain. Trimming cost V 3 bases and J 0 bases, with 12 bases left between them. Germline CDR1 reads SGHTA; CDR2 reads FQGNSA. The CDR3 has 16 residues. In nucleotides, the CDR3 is TGTGCCAGCAGCTTGGAAGGTACGACCTCTGGAAACACCATATATTTT. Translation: CASSLEGTTSGNTIYF.

CDR3 protein: CASRGTGGNQPQHF. Here the CDR3 DNA reads TGTGCCAGTCGCGGGACCGGCGGCAATCAGCCCCAGCATTTT. The chain joins TRBV6-1 to TRBJ1-5, with D perhaps TRBD1 (5 bases). This CDR3 contains 14 residues. Germline-derived CDR1 and CDR2 are MNHNS and SASEGT. V was clipped by 9 bases and J by 2 bases, with 14 bases between them.

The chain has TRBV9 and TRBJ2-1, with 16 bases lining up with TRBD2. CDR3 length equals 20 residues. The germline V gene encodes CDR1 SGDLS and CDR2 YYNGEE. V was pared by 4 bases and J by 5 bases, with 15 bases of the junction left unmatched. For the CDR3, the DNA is TGTGCCAGCAGCCCCCGGGCGGGACTAGCGGGGGGGCCCTTGAACAATGAGCAGTTCTTC. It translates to CASSPRAGLAGGPLNNEQFF.

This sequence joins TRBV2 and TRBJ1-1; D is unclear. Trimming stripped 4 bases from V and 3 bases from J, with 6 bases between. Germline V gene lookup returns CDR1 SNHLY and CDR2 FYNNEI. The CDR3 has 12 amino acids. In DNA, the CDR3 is TGTGCCAGCAGTGTCGAGGACACTGAAGCTTTCTTT. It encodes CASSVEDTEAFF.

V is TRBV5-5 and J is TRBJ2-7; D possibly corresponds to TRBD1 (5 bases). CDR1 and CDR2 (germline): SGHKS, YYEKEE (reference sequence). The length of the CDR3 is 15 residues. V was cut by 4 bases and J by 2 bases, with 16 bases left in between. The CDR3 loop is CASSLRVRITYEQYF. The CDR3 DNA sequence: TGTGCCAGCAGCCTCAGGGTTCGGATAACCTACGAGCAGTACTTC. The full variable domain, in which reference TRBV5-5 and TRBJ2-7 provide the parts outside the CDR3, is DAGVTQSPTHLIKTRGQQVTLRCSPISGHKSVSWYQQVLGQGPQFIFQYYEKEERGRGNFPDRFSARQFPNYSSELNVNALLLGDSALYLCASSLRVRITYEQYFGPGTRLTVT.

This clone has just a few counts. The CDR3 loop is CASSPTSGGAKTGSYNEQFF. The CDR3 bases are TGTGCCAGCTCACCTACTAGCGGGGGGGCCAAAACTGGCTCCTACAATGAGCAGTTCTTC. V is TRBV18 and J is TRBJ2-1; 13 positions match TRBD2. The CDR3 runs 20 residues. Germline CDR1 and CDR2: KGHSH and LQKENI. The trim removed 3 bases at V and 0 bases at J, leaving 11 bases unmatched.

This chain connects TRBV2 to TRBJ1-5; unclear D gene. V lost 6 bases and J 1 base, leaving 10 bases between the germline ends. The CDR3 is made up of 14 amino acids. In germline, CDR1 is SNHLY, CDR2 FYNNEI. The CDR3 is CASSVHKSNQPQHF. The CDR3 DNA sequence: TGTGCCAGCAGCGTCCACAAGAGCAATCAGCCCCAGCATTTT.

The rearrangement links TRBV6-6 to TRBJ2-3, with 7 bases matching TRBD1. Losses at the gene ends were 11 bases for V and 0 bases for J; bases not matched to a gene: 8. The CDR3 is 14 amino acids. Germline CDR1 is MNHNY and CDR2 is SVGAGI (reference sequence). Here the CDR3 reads CASKEQGSTDTQYF. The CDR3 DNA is TGTGCCTCTAAGGAACAGGGGAGCACAGATACGCAGTATTTT.

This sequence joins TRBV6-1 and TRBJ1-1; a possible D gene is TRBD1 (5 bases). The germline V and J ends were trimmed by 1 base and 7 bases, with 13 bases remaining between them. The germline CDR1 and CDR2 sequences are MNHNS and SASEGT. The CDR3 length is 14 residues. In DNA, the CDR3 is TGTGCCAGCAGTGAAGTGAGGGGTACCGGTGAAGCTTTCTTT. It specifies CASSEVRGTGEAFF.

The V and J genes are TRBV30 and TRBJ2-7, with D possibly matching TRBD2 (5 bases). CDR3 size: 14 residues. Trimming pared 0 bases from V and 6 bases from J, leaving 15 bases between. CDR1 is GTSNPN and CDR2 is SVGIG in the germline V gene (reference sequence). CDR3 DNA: TGTGCCTGGAGTGTGGGATCCCAGCGGAGCGAGCAGTACTTC. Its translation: CAWSVGSQRSEQYF.

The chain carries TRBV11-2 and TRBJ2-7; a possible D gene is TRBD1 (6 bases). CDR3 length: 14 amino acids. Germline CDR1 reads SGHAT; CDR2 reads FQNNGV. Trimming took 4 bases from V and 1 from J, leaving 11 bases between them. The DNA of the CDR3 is TGTGCCAGCAGCTCTAGGGGGTTGTCCTACGAGCAGTACTTC. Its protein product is CASSSRGLSYEQYF.

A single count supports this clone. The CDR3 here is CASSLGQSVYGYTF. CDR3 DNA: TGCGCCAGCAGCTTGGGTCAATCAGTCTATGGCTACACCTTC. V is TRBV5-1 and J is TRBJ1-2; D remains ambiguous. The CDR3 runs to 14 residues. The germline gives CDR1 SGHRS, CDR2 YFSETQ. The V end was cut by 0 bases, the J end by 4 bases, with 10 bases between.

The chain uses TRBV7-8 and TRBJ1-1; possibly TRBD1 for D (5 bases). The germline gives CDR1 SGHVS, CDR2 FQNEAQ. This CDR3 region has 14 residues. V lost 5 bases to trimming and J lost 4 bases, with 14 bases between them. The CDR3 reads CASSREGIGTEAFF. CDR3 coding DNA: TGTGCCAGCAGCCGGGAGGGGATCGGCACTGAAGCTTTCTTT.

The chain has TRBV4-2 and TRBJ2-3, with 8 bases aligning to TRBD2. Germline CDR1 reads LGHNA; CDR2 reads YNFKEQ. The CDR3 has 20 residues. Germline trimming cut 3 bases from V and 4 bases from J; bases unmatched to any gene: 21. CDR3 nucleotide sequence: TGTGCCAGCAGCCAGGGGTCGTCAAGCGGGGGCCTTCTTCGGGCAGATACGCAGTATTTT. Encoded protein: CASSQGSSSGGLLRADTQYF.